Following are 6 T cell receptor beta chains from one sample sequenced in a study (dated by TCRdb to 2016 to 2017). Libraries were constructed by RT-PCR. The sequencer was an Illumina MiSeq. Using fastp trimming at Q25 and MiXCR clonotype assembly, TCRdb reanalyzed the public sequencing data and kept in-frame beta chains. Rows are unified per CDR3 protein, each entry keeping the most common DNA and genes. Here the sample has 650,000 to 800,000 distinct CDR3 sequences; about 14% occur a single time. 3.6% of the sample is held by the ten biggest clonotypes. The sequencing sample was made of memory CD4+ T cells from blood. Source of these receptors: a female donor in good health, serving as a healthy control.

This chain connects TRBV2 to TRBJ2-1, with 7 bases aligning to TRBD2. After removal of 8 bases from V and 5 bases from J, the junction contained 0 bases not matched to a gene. The length of the CDR3 is 11 residues. Germline V lookup: CDR1 SNHLY, CDR2 FYNNEI. CDR3 protein: CASGGDNEQFF. The CDR3 nucleotides read TGTGCCAGCGGGGGGGACAATGAGCAGTTCTTC.

This clonotype has only a few counts. V is TRBV7-2 and J is TRBJ2-2; maybe TRBD2 (6 bases). Trimming removed 1 base at V and 6 bases at J, with 12 bases between. CDR1 SGHTA and CDR2 FQGNSA come from the germline V gene. The CDR3 is 15 residues long. CDR3 sequence: CASSLGGLISGELFF. CDR3 in DNA: TGTGCCAGCAGCTTAGGGGGACTTATCTCCGGGGAGCTGTTTTTT. Complete variable domain (other parts from reference TRBV7-2 and TRBJ2-2): GAGVSQSPSNKVTEKGKDVELRCDPISGHTALYWYRQSLGQGLEFLIYFQGNSAPDKSGLPSDRFSAERTGGSVSTLTIQRTQQEDSAVYLCASSLGGLISGELFFGEGSRLTVL.

In this sample, this clonotype turned up many times. The rearrangement uses TRBV15 and TRBJ1-2; D ambiguous. V was cut by 3 bases and J by 4 bases, with 12 bases left in between. This CDR3 has 14 amino acids. Germline-derived CDR1 and CDR2 are LNHNV and YYDKDF (reference sequence). CDR3 sequence reads: CATSRSGFGYGYTF. The CDR3 coding sequence is TGTGCCACCAGCAGGAGCGGGTTTGGCTATGGCTACACCTTC. Supplemented by reference TRBV15 and TRBJ1-2, the full variable domain reads DAMVIQNPRYQVTQFGKPVTLSCSQTLNHNVMYWYQQKSSQAPKLLFHYYDKDFNNEADTPDNFQSRRPNTSFCFLDIRSPGLGDTAMYLCATSRSGFGYGYTFGSGTRLTVV.

The chain combines TRBV11-2 with TRBJ2-2; 10 nucleotides match TRBD2. The CDR3 extends over 18 amino acids. Germline V gene data show CDR1 as SGHAT and CDR2 as FQNNGV. The junction had 6 bases not matched to a gene; V was cut back by 1 base and J by 1 base. The CDR3 protein is CASSLVRSSGRNTGELFF. In nucleotides, the CDR3 is TGTGCCAGCAGCTTAGTCCGGTCTAGCGGGAGGAACACCGGGGAGCTGTTTTTT.

This clonotype was counted between two and nine times. This sequence joins TRBV12-3 or TRBV12-4 and TRBJ1-1; D ambiguous. This CDR3 has 14 amino acids. The V end lost 3 bases, the J end lost 2 bases, and 10 bases lay between the germline ends. The CDR3 loop reads CASSFTQKNTEAFF. For the CDR3, the DNA is TGTGCCAGCAGTTTCACCCAGAAAAACACTGAAGCTTTCTTT.

This clonotype occurred a few times. The chain employs TRBV9 and TRBJ2-3; 12 bases agree with TRBD2. This CDR3 spans 17 amino acids. The V gene's germline CDR1 is SGDLS and CDR2 YYNGEE. Germline trimming cut 3 bases from V and 2 bases from J; bases unmatched to any gene: 7. The CDR3 loop reads CASSAPLAGGPTDTQYF. The CDR3 region has the DNA TGTGCCAGCAGCGCCCCTCTAGCGGGAGGGCCCACAGATACGCAGTATTTT.